These 2 T cell receptor beta chains share one sample of origin, sequenced in a study of cytomegalovirus exposure and HLA in healthy donors. In the PCR, 60 Vbeta and 13 Jbeta primers were used. Clones were read by immunoSEQ multiplex PCR, and TCRdb kept only the in-frame ones, dropping some. In the table there are approximately 40,000 clones, roughly 85% of which are singletons. Input material: PBMCs. These receptors were obtained from a woman in her 40s in good health and CMV-seropositive.

The chain joins TRBV9 to TRBJ2-1; no reliable D call. Per germline, CDR1 SGDLS and CDR2 YYNGEE. Trimming removed 4 bases from V and 4 bases from J, with 24 bases in between. The CDR3 consists of 18 residues. The CDR3 region has the DNA TGTGCCAGCAGCTCCACCCCGCTGGCTGAACATACATACAATGAGCAGTTCTTC. Protein: CASSSTPLAEHTYNEQFF.

This chain joins TRBV28 and TRBJ1-4; 9 bases agree with TRBD1. The CDR3 has 15 amino acids. The V gene end was trimmed by 4 bases and the J gene end by 10 bases; junction bases not matched to a gene: 10. From germline, CDR1 is MDHEN and CDR2 SYDVKM. In DNA form, the CDR3 reads TGTGCCAGCAGTTCTCCGGGACAGGGATTCGGAAAACTGTTTTTT. It translates to CASSSPGQGFGKLFF.